What follows are 31 T cell receptor beta chains derived from one specimen sequenced in a study of cytomegalovirus exposure and HLA in healthy donors. PCR involved 60 Vbeta and 13 Jbeta primers. TCRdb keeps only in-frame clones here, not all; method: immunoSEQ multiplex PCR. The table includes about 69,000 clones, roughly 65% detected once. The specimen was PBMCs. These receptors were obtained from a male donor in good health and CMV-seropositive.

This chain connects TRBV9 to TRBJ2-7; the match to TRBD2 covers 7 bases. CDR3 length equals 15 residues. Germline V CDR1 and CDR2: SGDLS, YYNGEE. V shed 2 bases and J 3 bases; nucleotides not matched to a gene: 8. CDR3 DNA sequence: TGTGCCAGCAGCGTCTTCGCCGGGGGGTTCTACGAGCAGTACTTC. This translates into CASSVFAGGFYEQYF.

This chain links TRBV19 with TRBJ1-5; D may be TRBD1 (6 bases). CDR3 length: 14 residues. Trimming removed 7 bases from V and 4 bases from J, with 14 bases in between. Germline CDR1 reads LNHDA; CDR2 reads SQIVND (reference sequence). For the CDR3, the DNA is TGTGCCAGTAACGAGGGGGAGAGGAATCAGCCCCAGCATTTT. It codes for CASNEGERNQPQHF. The full variable domain, rest sourced from reference TRBV19 and TRBJ1-5, is DGGITQSPKYLFRKEGQNVTLSCEQNLNHDAMYWYRQDPGQGLRLIYYSQIVNDFQKGDIAEGYSVSREKKESFPLTVTSAQKNPTAFYLCASNEGERNQPQHFGDGTRLSIL.

This clone was seen only once. The V gene is TRBV10-1, the J gene TRBJ1-4; D may be TRBD1 (6 bases). Germline CDR1 is WNHNN and CDR2 is SYGVQD (reference sequence). CDR3 size: 14 residues. Trimming took off 4 bases at V and 7 bases at J, with 13 bases between the two ends. The CDR3 here is CASSAGHRGEKLFF. Written as DNA, the CDR3 is TGCGCCAGCAGTGCGGGACACCGCGGTGAAAAACTGTTTTTT.

The chain links TRBV2 to TRBJ1-2; 7 nucleotides match TRBD1. Germline-derived CDR1 and CDR2 are SNHLY and FYNNEI. The CDR3 is 10 amino acids. V shed 9 bases, J shed 7 bases, and the junction held 2 bases outside the gene matches. The CDR3 sequence: CARQGLGYTF. The CDR3 DNA reads as TGTGCCAGACAGGGGCTTGGCTACACCTTC.

The rearrangement joins TRBV10-3 to TRBJ2-7, with 9 positions matching TRBD2. From germline, CDR1 is ENHRY and CDR2 SYGVKD. J lost 6 bases, V lost 11 bases, and 14 bases had no gene match. The CDR3 is 14 residues long. The CDR3 bases are TGTGCCGTCCCAGGGGGAAGCGGGAGGTTCGAGCAGTACTTC. This encodes CAVPGGSGRFEQYF.

This sequence joins TRBV5-4 and TRBJ1-6; 7 positions agree with TRBD1. This CDR3 region has 18 residues. Germline-derived CDR1 and CDR2 are SGHNT and YYREEE (reference sequence). V lost 6 bases and J lost 0; bases outside the gene matches: 12. The CDR3 DNA follows: TGTGCCAGCACCCGGAAGGGGGCCGGGGGCTCCTATAATTCACCCCTCCACTTT. It encodes CASTRKGAGGSYNSPLHF.

The chain recombines TRBV30 with TRBJ1-1; D gene uncertain. The CDR3 runs 12 residues. From germline, CDR1 is GTSNPN and CDR2 SVGIG (reference sequence). Trimming cost V 5 bases and J 0 bases, with 7 bases left between them. CDR3 residues: CAWGTLNTEAFF. The DNA for the CDR3 is TGTGCCTGGGGCACCCTGAACACTGAAGCTTTCTTT.

V is TRBV30 and J is TRBJ2-1, with 12 nucleotides matching TRBD2. V lost 1 base to trimming and J lost 8 bases; unmatched junction nucleotides: 6. Per germline, CDR1 GTSNPN and CDR2 SVGIG (reference sequence). This CDR3 is 15 amino acids long. CDR3 protein: CAWSATSGSPDEQFF. DNA for the CDR3: TGTGCCTGGAGTGCGACTAGCGGGAGCCCTGATGAGCAGTTCTTC.

This clone has a single count. Within the sample, other DNA sequences also encode this same CDR3. J is TRBJ2-5 and V is TRBV6-1, with 9 positions matching TRBD2. This CDR3 comprises 14 residues. V was pared by 7 bases and J by 4 bases, with 7 bases of the junction left unmatched. Germline loops: CDR1 MNHNS, CDR2 SASEGT. The CDR3 loop reads CASTLLAGPETQYF. CDR3 sequence (DNA): TGTGCCAGCACGCTCCTAGCGGGACCAGAGACCCAGTACTTC.

V usage is TRBV6-7 and J usage is TRBJ1-2; the match to TRBD1 covers 7 bases. TRBV6-7 is an ORF, with its function uncertain. The trim removed 5 bases at V and 8 bases at J, leaving 8 bases unmatched. CDR3 length: 13 amino acids. As DNA, the CDR3 is TGTGCCAGCAGTGTACCCGGGACAGAAGGCTACACCTTC. Amino acid sequence: CASSVPGTEGYTF.

V usage is TRBV4-3 and J usage is TRBJ2-5, with 10 bases that match TRBD2. Germline trimming cut 4 bases from V and 1 base from J; bases unmatched to any gene: 12. Germline loops: CDR1 LGHNA, CDR2 YSLEER. The CDR3 spans 18 residues. The DNA for the CDR3 is TGCGCCAGCAGCCCGACGTCTAGCGGGGGACCTGTCCAAGAGACCCAGTACTTC. Residues: CASSPTSSGGPVQETQYF.

This clone was recorded only once. The rearrangement links TRBV6-1 to TRBJ1-5, with 9 bases fitting TRBD1. This CDR3 spans 16 amino acids. From germline, CDR1 is MNHNS and CDR2 SASEGT. The junction had 4 bases not matched to a gene; V was cut back by 0 bases and J by 4 bases. This CDR3 is CASSEADGQGNQPQHF. In nucleotides, the CDR3 is TGTGCCAGCAGTGAAGCAGACGGACAGGGGAATCAGCCCCAGCATTTT.

V gene TRBV7-8 combines with J gene TRBJ1-1; 7 positions match TRBD1. This CDR3 spans 15 amino acids. Trimming took 4 bases from V and 1 from J; bases not matched to a gene: 6. The germline gives CDR1 SGHVS, CDR2 FQNEAQ. CDR3 nucleotide sequence: TGTGCCAGCAGCTCTGCCGACAGGGCGAACACTGAAGCTTTCTTT. Translated: CASSSADRANTEAFF.

This clone was seen more than once but under ten times. The chain recombines TRBV6-4 with TRBJ2-5, with 9 positions matching TRBD1. This CDR3 contains 15 residues. The junction had 6 bases not matched to a gene; V was cut back by 7 bases and J by 0 bases. Germline CDR1 reads MRHNA; CDR2 reads SNTAGT. The CDR3 loop reads CASTRTGAHQETQYF. CDR3 DNA sequence: TGTGCCAGCACCAGGACAGGGGCGCACCAAGAGACCCAGTACTTC.

The rearrangement joins TRBV27 to TRBJ2-1, with TRBD1 matching over 8 bases. The CDR3 spans 13 residues. The germline V gene has CDR1 MNHEY and CDR2 SMNVEV (reference sequence). Trimming took 4 bases from V and 9 from J; bases not matched to a gene: 5. In DNA, the CDR3 is TGTGCCAGCAGTTACGGACAGGGTAGTGAGCAGTTCTTC. It encodes CASSYGQGSEQFF.

The CDR3 spells CASSLGAGDYEQYF. DNA of the CDR3: TGCGCCAGCAGCTTGGGAGCGGGAGACTACGAGCAGTACTTC. The chain combines TRBV5-1 with TRBJ2-7, with 8 bases lining up with TRBD2. CDR1 is SGHRS and CDR2 is YFSETQ in the germline V gene. V shed 0 bases and J 3 bases; nucleotides not matched to a gene: 2. The CDR3 is 14 residues long.

This clone has just a few counts. The chain uses TRBV19 and TRBJ2-1, with 8 nucleotides matching TRBD2. The V gene's germline CDR1 is LNHDA and CDR2 SQIVND (reference sequence). Unmatched junction bases numbered 4, after V lost 5 bases and J lost 7 bases. There are 13 residues in the CDR3. The CDR3 nucleotides read TGTGCCAGTAGTTCGGTAGCGGGGAATGAGCAGTTCTTC. It is translated as CASSSVAGNEQFF.

The V call is TRBV30, the J call TRBJ2-5; 7 nucleotides agree with TRBD1. The DNA matches TRBJ2-7 better at its end, which makes the J call doubtful. CDR3 length equals 14 residues. Germline V gene sequence: CDR1 GTSNPN, CDR2 SVGIG (reference sequence). CDR3 amino acids: CAWRRTGRGYEQYF. The CDR3 bases are TGTGCCTGGCGGCGGACAGGAAGGGGCTACGAGCAGTACTTC.

The V call is TRBV21-1, the J call TRBJ2-7; TRBD2 is taken as the D call from the table, unchecked against the DNA. TRBV21-1 is classified as a pseudogene. The CDR3 has 14 amino acids. The DNA of the CDR3 is TGTGCCAGCAGCAAGCCCCCACTGACCTACGAGCAGTACTTC. Amino acid sequence: CASSKPPLTYEQYF.

The sample holds a few counts of this clone. The rearrangement uses TRBV29-1 and TRBJ2-1; TRBD1 agrees at 9 bases. The CDR3 totals 16 residues. J gave up 3 bases and V 8 bases, and 14 bases lay outside the gene matches. Germline CDR1 is SQVTM and CDR2 is ANQGSEA. The CDR3 bases are TGCAGCACCGCCGCCCCGGGACAGGGAAGCTACAATGAGCAGTTCTTC. This gives the protein CSTAAPGQGSYNEQFF.

In this sample, this clone turned up once. The J gene is TRBJ1-6, the V gene TRBV14; the match to TRBD1 covers 7 bases. Per germline, CDR1 SGHDN and CDR2 FVKESK. This CDR3 is built from 15 residues. V lost 4 bases to trimming and J lost 8 bases; unmatched junction nucleotides: 8. The CDR3 DNA reads as TGTGCCAGCAGCCCCGACAGGGCGAGGGATTCACCCCTCCACTTT. The encoded protein is CASSPDRARDSPLHF.

The gene calls are TRBV5-4 and TRBJ2-5, with 9 bases matching TRBD1. The germline V gene has CDR1 SGHNT and CDR2 YYREEE (reference sequence). V gave up 4 bases and J gave up 5 bases; unmatched junction bases: 6. The CDR3 has 14 amino acids. The DNA for the CDR3 is TGTGCCAGCAGCAAACAGGGGGCGCAGGAGACCCAGTACTTC. Its protein is CASSKQGAQETQYF.

This clone is medium-sized within its sample. The chain carries TRBV4-3 and TRBJ1-2; D is perhaps TRBD1 (5 bases). The germline V and J ends were trimmed by 4 bases and 7 bases, with 16 bases remaining between them. CDR3 length equals 14 residues. From germline, CDR1 is LGHNA and CDR2 YSLEER. This CDR3 reads CASSPGHIQPGYTF. The CDR3 DNA sequence: TGCGCCAGCAGCCCTGGACACATACAGCCTGGCTACACCTTC.

The genes are TRBV14 and TRBJ2-2; the D gene is possibly TRBD1 (6 bases). CDR1 SGHDN and CDR2 FVKESK come from the germline V gene. Deletions cut 4 bases from V and 0 bases from J, with 12 bases between. The CDR3 length is 16 residues. Here the CDR3 DNA reads TGTGCCAGCAGCCTTACCGGGACACCGAACACCGGGGAGCTGTTTTTT. Encoded protein: CASSLTGTPNTGELFF.

V gene TRBV25-1 combines with J gene TRBJ2-7; 8 bases align to TRBD2. With V trimmed by 3 bases and J by 8 bases, 15 bases remained unmatched. This CDR3 is 16 amino acids long. The germline CDR1 and CDR2 sequences are MGHDK and SYGVNS. CDR3 region: CASSDDPPGLARKQYF. The DNA of the CDR3 is TGTGCCAGCAGTGACGACCCCCCCGGACTAGCCCGAAAGCAGTACTTC.

V usage is TRBV6-6 and J usage is TRBJ1-3, with a possible D match to TRBD1 (6 bases). The CDR3 has 14 amino acids. Germline V gene data show CDR1 as MNHNY and CDR2 as SVGAGI (reference sequence). V was cut by 9 bases and J by 0 bases, with 12 bases left in between. The CDR3 bases are TGTGCCAGTTGGGCAGGGGTCTCTGGAAACACCATATATTTT. Protein product: CASWAGVSGNTIYF.

The gene calls are TRBV7-2 and TRBJ2-7, with 9 bases matching TRBD2. The CDR3 extends over 14 amino acids. Germline-derived CDR1 and CDR2 are SGHTA and FQGNSA. The V gene end was trimmed by 0 bases and the J gene end by 5 bases; junction bases not matched to a gene: 2. The CDR3 coding sequence is TGTGCCAGCAGCTTAGCGGCTAGCGGGGACGAGCAGTACTTC. It encodes CASSLAASGDEQYF.

V gene TRBV6-1 combines with J gene TRBJ2-7; 9 bases fit TRBD1. Trimming removed 5 bases from V and 3 bases from J; junction bases left unmatched: 5. Germline CDR1 and CDR2: MNHNS and SASEGT. This CDR3 region has 14 residues. CDR3 residues: CASSRGTGNYEQYF. The CDR3 DNA is TGTGCCAGCAGTCGTGGGACAGGGAACTACGAGCAGTACTTC.

The chain combines TRBV10-2 with TRBJ1-2; D is unresolved. Germline CDR1 reads WSHSY; CDR2 reads SAAADI. This CDR3 region has 13 residues. V dropped 6 bases and J dropped 6 bases, with 14 bases sitting between them. The CDR3: CASSSSPPNGYTF. CDR3 DNA sequence: TGCGCCAGCAGCTCTAGCCCCCCTAATGGCTACACCTTC.

This chain connects TRBV9 to TRBJ2-5; 8 bases agree with TRBD2. This CDR3 region has 14 residues. The V gene's germline CDR1 is SGDLS and CDR2 YYNGEE. J lost 3 bases, V lost 0 bases, and 1 base had no gene match. The chain's CDR3 is CASSVGGLEETQYF. Here the CDR3 DNA reads TGTGCCAGCAGCGTAGGGGGACTAGAAGAGACCCAGTACTTC. The full variable domain, with the rest looked up from reference TRBV9 and TRBJ2-5, is DSGVTQTPKHLITATGQRVTLRCSPRSGDLSVYWYQQSLDQGLQFLIQYYNGEERAKGNILERFSAQQFPDLHSELNLSSLELGDSALYFCASSVGGLEETQYFGPGTRLLVL.

This chain connects TRBV10-3 to TRBJ2-7; 7 nucleotides align to TRBD2. Germline lookup yields CDR1 ENHRY and CDR2 SYGVKD. The V gene end was trimmed by 7 bases and the J gene end by 0 bases; junction bases not matched to a gene: 15. This CDR3 is built from 17 residues. The CDR3 bases are TGTGCCATCACCAGCGGGATCGGGGTAAAGCTCTCCTACGAGCAGTACTTC. Translating it yields CAITSGIGVKLSYEQYF.